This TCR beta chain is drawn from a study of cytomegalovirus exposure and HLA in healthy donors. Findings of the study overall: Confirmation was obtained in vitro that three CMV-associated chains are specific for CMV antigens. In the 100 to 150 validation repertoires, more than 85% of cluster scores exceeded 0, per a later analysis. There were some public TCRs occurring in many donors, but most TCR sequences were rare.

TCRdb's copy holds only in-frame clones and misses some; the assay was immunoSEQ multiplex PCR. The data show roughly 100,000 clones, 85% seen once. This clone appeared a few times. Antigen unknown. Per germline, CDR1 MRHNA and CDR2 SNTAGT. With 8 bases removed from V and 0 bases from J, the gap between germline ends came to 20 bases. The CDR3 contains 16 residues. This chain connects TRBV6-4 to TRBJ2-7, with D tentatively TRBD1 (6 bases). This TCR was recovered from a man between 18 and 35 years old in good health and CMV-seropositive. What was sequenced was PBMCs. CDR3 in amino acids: CASPTTGHKSSYEQYV. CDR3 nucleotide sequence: TGTGCCAGCCCCACGACGGGACACAAGAGCTCCTACGAGCAGTACGTC.